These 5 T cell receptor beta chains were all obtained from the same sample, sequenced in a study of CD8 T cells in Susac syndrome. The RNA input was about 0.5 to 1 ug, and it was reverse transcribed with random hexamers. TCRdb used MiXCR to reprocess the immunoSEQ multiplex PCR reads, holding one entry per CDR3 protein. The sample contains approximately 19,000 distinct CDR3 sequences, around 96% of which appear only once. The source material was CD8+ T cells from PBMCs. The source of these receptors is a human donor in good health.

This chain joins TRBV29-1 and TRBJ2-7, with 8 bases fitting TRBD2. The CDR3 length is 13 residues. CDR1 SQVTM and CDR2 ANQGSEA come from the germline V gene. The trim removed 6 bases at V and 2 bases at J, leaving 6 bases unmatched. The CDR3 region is CSVSSGSAYEQYF. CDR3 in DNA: TGCAGCGTGTCGAGCGGGAGTGCCTACGAGCAGTACTTC.

The CDR3 DNA is TGTGCCAGCAGTTTACGGACGGAAGCCGGTCATGAGCAGTTCTTC. This codes for CASSLRTEAGHEQFF. V usage is TRBV28 and J usage is TRBJ2-1, with D hard to call. Per germline, CDR1 MDHEN and CDR2 SYDVKM. This CDR3 is built from 15 residues. V was pared by 2 bases and J by 8 bases, with 16 bases between.

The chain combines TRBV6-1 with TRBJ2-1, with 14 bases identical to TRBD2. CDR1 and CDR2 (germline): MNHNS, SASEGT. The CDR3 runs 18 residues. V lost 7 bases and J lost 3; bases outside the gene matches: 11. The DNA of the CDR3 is TGTGCCAGCACCACCCGACTAGCGGGAGGGCCGGGCTACAATGAGCAGTTCTTC. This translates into CASTTRLAGGPGYNEQFF.

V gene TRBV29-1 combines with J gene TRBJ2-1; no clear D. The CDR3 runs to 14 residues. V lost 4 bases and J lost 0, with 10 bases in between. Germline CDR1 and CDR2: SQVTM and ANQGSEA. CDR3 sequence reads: CSVVGISSYNEQFF. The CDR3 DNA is TGCAGCGTTGTGGGGATCTCCTCCTACAATGAGCAGTTCTTC.

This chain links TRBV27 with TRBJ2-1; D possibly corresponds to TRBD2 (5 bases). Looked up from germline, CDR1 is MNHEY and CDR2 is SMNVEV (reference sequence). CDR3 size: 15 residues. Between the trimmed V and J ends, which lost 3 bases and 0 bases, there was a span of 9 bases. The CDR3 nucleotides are TGTGCCAGCAGTTTCCCGGGGAGCTCCTACAATGAGCAGTTCTTC. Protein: CASSFPGSSYNEQFF.